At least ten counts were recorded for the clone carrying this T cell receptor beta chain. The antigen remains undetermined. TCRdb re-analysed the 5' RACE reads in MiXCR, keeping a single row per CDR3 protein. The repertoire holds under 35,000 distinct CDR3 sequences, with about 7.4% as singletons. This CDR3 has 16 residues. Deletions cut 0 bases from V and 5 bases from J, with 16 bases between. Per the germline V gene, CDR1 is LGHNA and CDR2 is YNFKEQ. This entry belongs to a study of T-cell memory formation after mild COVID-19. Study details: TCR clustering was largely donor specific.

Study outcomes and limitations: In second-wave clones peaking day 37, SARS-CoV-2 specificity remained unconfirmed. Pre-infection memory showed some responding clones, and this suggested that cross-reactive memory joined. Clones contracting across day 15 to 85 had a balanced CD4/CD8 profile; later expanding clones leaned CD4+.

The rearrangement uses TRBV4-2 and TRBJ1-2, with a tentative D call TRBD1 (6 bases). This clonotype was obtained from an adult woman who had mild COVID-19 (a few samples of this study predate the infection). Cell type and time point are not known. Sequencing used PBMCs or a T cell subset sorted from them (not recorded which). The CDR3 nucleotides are TGTGCCAGCAGCCAAGAGGGGGGGCGCCCGGGATATGGCTACACCTTC. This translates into CASSQEGGRPGYGYTF.